This TCR beta chain appears in the sequencing data of a study of cytomegalovirus exposure and HLA in healthy donors. The PCR contained 60 Vbeta and 13 Jbeta primers. TCRdb keeps only in-frame clones here, not all; method: immunoSEQ multiplex PCR. The sample table includes roughly 120,000 clones. Whole-study results and caveats: Beyond CMV serostatus, there was no information to go on about immune exposure. TCR beta V segments were, for the most part, productive about 87% or about 30% of the time in an earlier analysis.

A word on this clone: Antigen: not known.

This CDR3 region has 14 residues. The gene calls are TRBV21-1 and TRBJ1-1; the DNA was not compared with TRBD1, the D call given in the table. TRBV21-1 is an annotated pseudogene. The specimen was PBMCs. This TCR came from a man aged 18-30 years in good health and CMV-seronegative. CDR3 amino acids: CASSNGTPNTEAFF. DNA of the CDR3: TGTGCCAGCAGCAATGGTACACCTAACACTGAAGCTTTCTTT.